The present TCR beta chain was sequenced within a study of cytomegalovirus exposure and HLA in healthy donors. Study-wide context: The 120 validation repertoires were reported in a later analysis to have been generated on the same platform as the approximately 700 first-cohort repertoires. The study, taken as a whole, reports: Around 160 TCR beta chains were listed as cytomegalovirus-associated.

TCRdb keeps only in-frame clones here, not all; method: immunoSEQ multiplex PCR. The data show some 260,000 clones, 87% seen once. The donors belonged to the roughly 110-subject validation cohort, separate from the roughly 700-subject first cohort. Concerning this clone itself: What it recognizes is unknown.

This CDR3 region has 15 residues. CDR1 is SGHRS, CDR2 YFSETQ, per germline. With 4 bases clipped from V and 2 bases from J, the junction kept 4 bases outside the gene matches. The clonotype was recovered from a man aged 18 to 29 in good health and CMV-seropositive. This chain links TRBV5-1 with TRBJ2-7; 12 bases match TRBD2. Input material: PBMCs. Written as DNA, the CDR3 is TGCGCCAGCAGCACGACTAGCGGGAGTACCTACGAGCAGTACTTC. It yields the protein CASSTTSGSTYEQYF.